Listed here is a single TCR beta chain. Some clones are missing from TCRdb's copy, which holds only in-frame ones; the method was immunoSEQ multiplex PCR. The table records more than 85,000 clones, approximately 91% of them present only once. These data come from a study of T cell responses to AZD1222 COVID-19 vaccine. The CDR3 consists of 14 residues. In germline, CDR1 is MNHEY, CDR2 SMNVEV (reference sequence). The ends lost 3 bases at V and 14 bases at J; junction bases unmatched: 8. The specimen comprised peripheral blood, sampled on day 0 of AZD1222 vaccination. The V call is TRBV27, the J call TRBJ1-6, with 9 bases fitting TRBD1. The sequence was obtained from an adult in good health. The CDR3 protein is CASSFEQGAGTLHF. The CDR3, as DNA: TGTGCCAGCAGTTTCGAACAGGGGGCTGGCACCCTCCACTTT.